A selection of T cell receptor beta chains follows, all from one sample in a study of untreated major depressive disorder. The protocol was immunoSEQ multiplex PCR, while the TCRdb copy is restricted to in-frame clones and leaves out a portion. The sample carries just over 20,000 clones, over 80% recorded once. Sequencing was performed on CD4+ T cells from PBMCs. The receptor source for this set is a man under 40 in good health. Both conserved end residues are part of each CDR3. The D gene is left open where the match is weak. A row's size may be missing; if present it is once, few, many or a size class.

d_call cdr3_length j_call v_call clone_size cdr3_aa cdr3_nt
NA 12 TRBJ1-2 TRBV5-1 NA CASSLAGDGYTF TGCGCCAGCAGCTTGGCCGGAGATGGCTACACCTTC
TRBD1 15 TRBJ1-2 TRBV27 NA CASSLYRGANYGYTF TGTGCCAGCAGTTTATACAGGGGGGCTAACTATGGCTACACCTTC
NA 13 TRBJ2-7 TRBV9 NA CASSVGGGTEQYF TGTGCCAGCAGCGTAGGGGGCGGAACCGAGCAGTACTTC
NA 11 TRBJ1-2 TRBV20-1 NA CSAYTNYGYTF TGCAGTGCTTACACGAACTATGGCTACACCTTC
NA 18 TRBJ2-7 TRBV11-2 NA CASSFNPMGRYSSYEQYF TGTGCCAGCAGCTTTAACCCGATGGGACGTTATAGCTCCTACGAGCAGTACTTC
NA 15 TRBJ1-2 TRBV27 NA CASALGVATKRGYTF TGTGCCAGCGCACTAGGTGTCGCAACGAAGCGTGGCTACACCTTC
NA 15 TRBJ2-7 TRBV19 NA CASSIDLTDPYEQYF TGTGCCAGTAGTATAGATCTGACGGATCCCTACGAGCAGTACTTC
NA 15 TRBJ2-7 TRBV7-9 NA CASSLQETGSYEQYF TGTGCCAGCAGTTTACAAGAGACTGGCTCCTACGAGCAGTACTTC
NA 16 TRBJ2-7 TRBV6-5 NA CASSYSIETGSGEQYF TGTGCCAGCAGTTACTCGATTGAGACGGGCTCGGGGGAGCAGTACTTC
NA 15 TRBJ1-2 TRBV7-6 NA CASSQGAGLLYGYTF TGTGCCAGCAGTCAAGGGGCAGGTCTACTCTATGGCTACACCTTC
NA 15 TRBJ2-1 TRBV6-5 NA CASSYYASSYNEQFF TGTGCCAGCAGTTACTACGCATCCTCCTACAATGAGCAGTTCTTC
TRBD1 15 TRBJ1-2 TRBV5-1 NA CASSLGGTGSYGYTF TGCGCCAGCAGCTTGGGTGGGACAGGAAGCTATGGCTACACCTTC
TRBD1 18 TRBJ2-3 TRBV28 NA CASSYVGFTQGASDTQYF TGTGCCAGCAGTTATGTCGGCTTCACACAGGGGGCGTCAGATACGCAGTATTTT
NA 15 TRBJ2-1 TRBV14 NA CASSQGLGAYNEQFF TGTGCCAGCAGCCAAGGTCTGGGCGCCTACAATGAGCAGTTCTTC
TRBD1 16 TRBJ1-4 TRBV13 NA CASSPPGQGRNEKLFF TGTGCCAGCAGCCCCCCGGGACAGGGCCGTAATGAAAAACTGTTTTTT
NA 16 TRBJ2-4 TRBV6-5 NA CASSYTTRLAKNIQYF TGTGCCAGCAGTTACACGACCCGCTTAGCCAAAAACATTCAGTACTTC
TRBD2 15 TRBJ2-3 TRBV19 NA CASTRDNSGSGRQYF TGTGCCAGTACAAGGGATAATAGCGGGAGCGGTAGGCAGTATTTT
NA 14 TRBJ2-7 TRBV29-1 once CSVGEGASRWEQYF TGCAGCGTGGGGGAGGGGGCTAGCCGGTGGGAGCAGTACTTC
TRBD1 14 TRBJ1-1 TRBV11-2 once CASSPDRVYTEAFF TGTGCCAGCAGCCCAGACAGGGTTTACACTGAAGCTTTCTTT
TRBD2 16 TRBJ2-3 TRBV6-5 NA CASSYSRTSGTDTQYF TGTGCCAGCAGTTACTCTCGGACTAGCGGGACGGATACGCAGTATTTT
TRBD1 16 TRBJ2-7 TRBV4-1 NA CASSSIQGTAPGEQYF TGCGCCAGCAGCTCCATACAGGGGACGGCACCTGGCGAGCAGTACTTC
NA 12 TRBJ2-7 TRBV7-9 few CASSSSSYEQYF TGTGCCAGCAGCTCCTCCTCCTACGAGCAGTACTTC
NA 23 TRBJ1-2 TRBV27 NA CASSLYHQQGGELRLPFYYGYTF TGTGCCAGCAGTTTATACCACCAACAGGGTGGAGAGCTTCGACTGCCGTTTTACTATGGCTACACCTTC
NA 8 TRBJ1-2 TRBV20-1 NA CSARGGTF TGCAGTGCTAGAGGAGGCACCTTC
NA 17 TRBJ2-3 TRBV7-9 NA CASSLGVGGFSTDTQYF TGTGCCAGCAGCTTAGGAGTGGGGGGTTTTAGCACAGATACGCAGTATTTT
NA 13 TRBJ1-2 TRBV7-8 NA CASSARPGEGYTF TGTGCCAGCAGCGCTAGACCCGGAGAGGGCTACACCTTC
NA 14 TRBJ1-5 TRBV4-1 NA CASSQDVQGLNQHF TGCGCCAGCAGCCAAGATGTACAGGGCCTAAACCAGCATTTT
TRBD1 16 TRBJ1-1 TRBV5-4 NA CASSRGGGAGSTEAFF TGTGCCAGCAGTCGCGGAGGGGGCGCTGGGAGCACTGAAGCTTTCTTT
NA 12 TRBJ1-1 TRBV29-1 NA CSVDLGDTIPLF TGCAGCGTTGATCTCGGAGACACTATCCCCCTCTTT
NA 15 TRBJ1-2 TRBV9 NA CASRAPGTRNYGYTF TGTGCCAGCAGGGCCCCGGGTACACGGAACTATGGCTACACCTTC
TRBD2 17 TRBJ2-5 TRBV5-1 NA CASSLVGAGGAQETQYF TGCGCCAGCAGCTTGGTGGGGGCGGGGGGCGCCCAAGAGACCCAGTACTTC
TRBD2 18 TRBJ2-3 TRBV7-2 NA CASRPTRASGATTDTQYF TGTGCCAGCAGACCGACCAGAGCTAGCGGAGCTACCACAGATACGCAGTATTTT
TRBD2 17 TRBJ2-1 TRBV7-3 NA CASSRTRTSGSYNEQFF TGTGCCAGCAGTCGAACCCGGACTAGCGGGAGCTACAATGAGCAGTTCTTC
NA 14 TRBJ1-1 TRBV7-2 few CASSFVQGGTEAFF TGTGCCAGCAGCTTCGTACAAGGGGGCACTGAAGCTTTCTTT
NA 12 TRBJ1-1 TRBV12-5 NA CASARDGGEAFF TGTGCTAGTGCCCGGGACGGCGGAGAAGCTTTCTTT